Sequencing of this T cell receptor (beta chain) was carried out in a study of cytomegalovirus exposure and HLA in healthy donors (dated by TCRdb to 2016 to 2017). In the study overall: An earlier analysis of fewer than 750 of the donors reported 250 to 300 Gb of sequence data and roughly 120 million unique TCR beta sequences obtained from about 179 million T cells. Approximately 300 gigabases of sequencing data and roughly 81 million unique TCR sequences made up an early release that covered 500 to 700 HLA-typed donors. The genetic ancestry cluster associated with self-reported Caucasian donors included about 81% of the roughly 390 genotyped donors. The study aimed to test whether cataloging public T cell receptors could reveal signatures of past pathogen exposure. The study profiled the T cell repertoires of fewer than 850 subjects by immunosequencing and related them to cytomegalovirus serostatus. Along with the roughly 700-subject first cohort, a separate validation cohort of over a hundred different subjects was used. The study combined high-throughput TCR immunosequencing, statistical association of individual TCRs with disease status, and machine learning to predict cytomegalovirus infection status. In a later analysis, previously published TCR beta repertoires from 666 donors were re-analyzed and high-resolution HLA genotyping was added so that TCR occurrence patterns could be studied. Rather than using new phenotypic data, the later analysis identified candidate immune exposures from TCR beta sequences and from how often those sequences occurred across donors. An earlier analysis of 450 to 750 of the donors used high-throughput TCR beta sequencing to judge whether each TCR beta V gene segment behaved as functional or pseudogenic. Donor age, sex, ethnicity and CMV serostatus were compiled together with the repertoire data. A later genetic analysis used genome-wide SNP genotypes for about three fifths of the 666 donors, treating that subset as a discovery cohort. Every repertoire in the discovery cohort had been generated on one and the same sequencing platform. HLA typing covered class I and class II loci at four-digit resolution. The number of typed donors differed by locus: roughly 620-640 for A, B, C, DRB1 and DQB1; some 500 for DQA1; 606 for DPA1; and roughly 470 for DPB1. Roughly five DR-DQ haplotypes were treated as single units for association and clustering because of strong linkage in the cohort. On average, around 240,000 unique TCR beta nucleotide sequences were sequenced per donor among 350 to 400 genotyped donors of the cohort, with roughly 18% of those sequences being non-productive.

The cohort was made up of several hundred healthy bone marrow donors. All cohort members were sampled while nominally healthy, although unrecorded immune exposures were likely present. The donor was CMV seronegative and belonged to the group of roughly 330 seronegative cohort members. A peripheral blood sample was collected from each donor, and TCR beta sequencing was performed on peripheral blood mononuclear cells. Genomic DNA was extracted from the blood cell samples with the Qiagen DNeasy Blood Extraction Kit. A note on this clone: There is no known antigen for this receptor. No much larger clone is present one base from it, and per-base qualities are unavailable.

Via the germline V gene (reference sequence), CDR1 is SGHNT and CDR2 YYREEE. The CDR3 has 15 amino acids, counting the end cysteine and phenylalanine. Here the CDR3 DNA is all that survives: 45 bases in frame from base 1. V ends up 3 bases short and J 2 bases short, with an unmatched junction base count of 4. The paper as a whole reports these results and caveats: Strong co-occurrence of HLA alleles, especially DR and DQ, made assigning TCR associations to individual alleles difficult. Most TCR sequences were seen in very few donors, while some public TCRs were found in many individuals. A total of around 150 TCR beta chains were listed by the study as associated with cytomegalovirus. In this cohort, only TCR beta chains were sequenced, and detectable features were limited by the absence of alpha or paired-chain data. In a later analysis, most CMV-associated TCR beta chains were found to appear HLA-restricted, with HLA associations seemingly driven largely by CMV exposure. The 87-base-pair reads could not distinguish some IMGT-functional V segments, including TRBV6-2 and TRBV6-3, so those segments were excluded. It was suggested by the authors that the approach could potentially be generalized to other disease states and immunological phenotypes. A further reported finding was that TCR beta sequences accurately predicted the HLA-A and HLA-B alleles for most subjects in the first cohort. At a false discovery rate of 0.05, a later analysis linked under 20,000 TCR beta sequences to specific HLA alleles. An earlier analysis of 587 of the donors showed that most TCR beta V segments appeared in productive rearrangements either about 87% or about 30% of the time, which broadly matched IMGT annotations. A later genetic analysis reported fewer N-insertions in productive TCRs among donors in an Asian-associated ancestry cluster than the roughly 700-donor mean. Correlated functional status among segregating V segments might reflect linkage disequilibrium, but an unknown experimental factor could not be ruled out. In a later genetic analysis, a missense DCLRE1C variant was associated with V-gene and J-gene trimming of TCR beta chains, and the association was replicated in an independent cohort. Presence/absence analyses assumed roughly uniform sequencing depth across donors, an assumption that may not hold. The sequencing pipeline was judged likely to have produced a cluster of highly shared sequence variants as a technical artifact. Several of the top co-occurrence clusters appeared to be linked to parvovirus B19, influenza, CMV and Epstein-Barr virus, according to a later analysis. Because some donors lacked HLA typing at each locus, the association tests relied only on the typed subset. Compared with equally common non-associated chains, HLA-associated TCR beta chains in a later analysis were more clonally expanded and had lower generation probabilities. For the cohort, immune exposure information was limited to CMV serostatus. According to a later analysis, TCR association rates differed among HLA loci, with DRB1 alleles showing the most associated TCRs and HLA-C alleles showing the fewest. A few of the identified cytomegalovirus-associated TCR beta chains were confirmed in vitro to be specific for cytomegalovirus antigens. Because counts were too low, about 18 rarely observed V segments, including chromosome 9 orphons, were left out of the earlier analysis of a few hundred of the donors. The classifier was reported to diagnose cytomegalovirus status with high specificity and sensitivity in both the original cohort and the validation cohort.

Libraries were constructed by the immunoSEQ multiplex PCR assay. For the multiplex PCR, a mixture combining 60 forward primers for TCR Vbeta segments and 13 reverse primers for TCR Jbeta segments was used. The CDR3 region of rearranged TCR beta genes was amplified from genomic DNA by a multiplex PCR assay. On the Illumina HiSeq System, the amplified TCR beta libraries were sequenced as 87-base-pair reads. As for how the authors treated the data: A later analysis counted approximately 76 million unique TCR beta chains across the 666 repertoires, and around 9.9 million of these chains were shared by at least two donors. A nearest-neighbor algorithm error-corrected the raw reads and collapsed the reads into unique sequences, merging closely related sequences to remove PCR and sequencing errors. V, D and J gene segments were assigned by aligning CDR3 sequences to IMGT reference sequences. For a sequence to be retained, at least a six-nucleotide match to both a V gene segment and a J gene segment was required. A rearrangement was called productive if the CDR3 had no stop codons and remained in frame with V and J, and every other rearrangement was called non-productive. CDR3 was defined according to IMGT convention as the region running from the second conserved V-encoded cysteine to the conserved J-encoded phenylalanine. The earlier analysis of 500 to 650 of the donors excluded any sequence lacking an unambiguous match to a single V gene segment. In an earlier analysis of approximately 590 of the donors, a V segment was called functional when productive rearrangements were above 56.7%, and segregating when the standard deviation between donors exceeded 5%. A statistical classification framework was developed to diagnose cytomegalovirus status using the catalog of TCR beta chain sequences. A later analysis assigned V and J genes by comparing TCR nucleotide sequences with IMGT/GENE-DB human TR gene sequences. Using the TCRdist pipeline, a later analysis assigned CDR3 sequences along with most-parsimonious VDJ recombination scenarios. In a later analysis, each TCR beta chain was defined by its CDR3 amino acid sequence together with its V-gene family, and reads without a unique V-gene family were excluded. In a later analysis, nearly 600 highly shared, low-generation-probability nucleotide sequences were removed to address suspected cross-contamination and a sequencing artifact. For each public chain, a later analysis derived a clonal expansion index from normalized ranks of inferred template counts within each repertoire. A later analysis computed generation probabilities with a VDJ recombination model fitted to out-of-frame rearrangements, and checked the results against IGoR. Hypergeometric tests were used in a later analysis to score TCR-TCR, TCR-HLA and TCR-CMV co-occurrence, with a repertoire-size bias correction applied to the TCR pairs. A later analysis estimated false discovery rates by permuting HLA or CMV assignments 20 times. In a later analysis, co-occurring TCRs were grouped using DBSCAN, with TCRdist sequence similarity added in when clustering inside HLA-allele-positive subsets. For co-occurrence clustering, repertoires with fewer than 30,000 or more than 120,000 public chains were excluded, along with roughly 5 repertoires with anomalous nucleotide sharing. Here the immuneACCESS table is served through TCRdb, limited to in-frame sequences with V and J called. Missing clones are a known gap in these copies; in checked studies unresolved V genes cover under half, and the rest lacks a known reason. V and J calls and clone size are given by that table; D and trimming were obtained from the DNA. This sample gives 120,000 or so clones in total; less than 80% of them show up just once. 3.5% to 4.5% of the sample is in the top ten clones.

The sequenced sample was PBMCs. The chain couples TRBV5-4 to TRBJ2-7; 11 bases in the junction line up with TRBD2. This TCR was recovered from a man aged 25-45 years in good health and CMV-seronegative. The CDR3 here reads CASSWGTSGTYEQYF. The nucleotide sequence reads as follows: TGTGCCAGCAGCTGGGGGACTAGCGGTACCTACGAGCAGTACTTC.